The rows below give T cell receptor beta chains drawn from one sample of a study of PD-1 blockade in mismatch repair-deficient tumors. This table comes from immunoSEQ multiplex PCR, and its TCRdb copy is limited to in-frame clones, with some not included. This repertoire shows some 84,000 clones, over 70% found once; its top ten account for around 2.7%. This sample comprised peripheral blood, obtained 12 weeks after starting pembrolizumab. The receptor source for this set is an adult with mismatch repair-deficient cancer. The CDR3 runs from the conserved cysteine through the conserved F or W. D genes are given only for firm matches. The size entry is marked missing in some rows and otherwise reads once, few, many or a size class.

-,TRBV12-5,TRBD1,TRBJ1-5,TGTGCTAGTGGTTTTAGTCGACAGGGCCTCAATCAGCCCCAGCATTTT,CASGFSRQGLNQPQHF
-,TRBV7-9,-,TRBJ2-7,TGTGCCAGCAGCTCCAACCAAATGGCGGGTGAGCAGTACTTC,CASSSNQMAGEQYF
once,TRBV11-2,-,TRBJ2-3,TGTGCCAGCAGCTACGACAGAGATACGCAGTATTTT,CASSYDRDTQYF
-,TRBV2,-,TRBJ2-2,TGTGCCAGCGCTAAGAAGAACACCGGGGAGCTGTTTTTT,CASAKKNTGELFF
-,TRBV4-1,-,TRBJ2-7,TGCGCCAGCAGCCAAGTGGCGACAGCTTCCTACGAGCAGTACTTC,CASSQVATASYEQYF
-,TRBV4-2,TRBD1,TRBJ1-5,TGTGCCAGCAGCCCTGGACAGGGCGGCGTCCGGGATAGCAATCAGCCCCAGCATTTT,CASSPGQGGVRDSNQPQHF
-,TRBV5-4,TRBD2,TRBJ2-3,TGTGCCAGCAGCTTGGGAGGACTAGCGAGTGTTAGCACAGATACGCAGTATTTT,CASSLGGLASVSTDTQYF
few,TRBV28,-,TRBJ2-3,TGTGCCAGCAGTTTATTAGACCGGTCCTCTAAAGATACGCAGTATTTT,CASSLLDRSSKDTQYF
few,TRBV7-9,-,TRBJ2-2,TGTGCCAGCACCGTATCCGGGGAGCTGTTTTTT,CASTVSGELFF
-,TRBV30,-,TRBJ1-1,TGTGCCTGGTCTTCCGGGCCGATGAACACTGAAGCTTTCTTT,CAWSSGPMNTEAFF
-,TRBV4-1,-,TRBJ2-5,TGCGCCAGCAGCCAAGGGCCAGTAGAGACCCAGTACTTC,CASSQGPVETQYF
-,TRBV6-6,-,TRBJ1-1,TGTGCCAGCAGTTACGCCAGCCTTAACACTGAAGCTTTCTTT,CASSYASLNTEAFF
-,TRBV7-3,TRBD2,TRBJ2-3,TGTGCCAGCAGCCTATCTAGCGGGAGTGCAGATACGCAGTATTTT,CASSLSSGSADTQYF
-,TRBV9,TRBD2,TRBJ2-1,TGTGCCAGCAGTGGTAGCGGGACCTCCTACAATGAGCAGTTCTTC,CASSGSGTSYNEQFF
-,TRBV19,-,TRBJ2-7,TGTGCCAGTAGCTGGGCCGGAGCGCCCTCCTACGAGCAGTACTTC,CASSWAGAPSYEQYF
-,TRBV6-5,-,TRBJ2-7,TGTGCCAGCAGTCCACGGGACTCGGCCTCAGGGCAGTACTTC,CASSPRDSASGQYF
-,TRBV7-2,-,TRBJ1-2,TGTGCCAGCAGGTTACAGGGAGCGGAAGGCTACACCTTC,CASRLQGAEGYTF
-,TRBV7-8,-,TRBJ1-2,TGTGCCAGCAGCCTAGAAGGGGTGGAACTATACGGCTACACCTTC,CASSLEGVELYGYTF
-,TRBV5-1,TRBD2,TRBJ2-7,TGCGCCAGCAGCTTGGCCTTAGCGGGAGGCCACGAGCAGTACTTC,CASSLALAGGHEQYF
once,TRBV6-5,TRBD2,TRBJ2-1,TGTGCCAGCAGTTACTCGGTACTAGCGATGAATGAGCAGTTCTTC,CASSYSVLAMNEQFF
-,TRBV7-9,-,TRBJ2-3,TGTGCCAGCAGCTTAGGAGTAGATACGCAGTATTTT,CASSLGVDTQYF
-,TRBV6-5,TRBD1,TRBJ1-2,TGTGCCAGCAGTAATGAACAGGGGTGGTATGGCTACACCTTC,CASSNEQGWYGYTF
-,TRBV27,TRBD2,TRBJ2-7,TGTGCCAGCACCCCGGCGTTTGGGGCTAGCGGGAAATACGAGCAGTACTTC,CASTPAFGASGKYEQYF
-,TRBV7-3,TRBD2,TRBJ2-5,TGTGCCAGCAGCTTTTCCGCGGGAGCCGGTGAGACCCAGTACTTC,CASSFSAGAGETQYF
-,TRBV2,-,TRBJ2-7,TGTGCCAGCAACGGGGGACGAGTCTCCTACGAGCAGTACTTC,CASNGGRVSYEQYF
-,TRBV29-1,TRBD1,TRBJ1-5,TGCAGCGTTGGCAGGGGGTCGAGCAATCAGCCCCAGCATTTT,CSVGRGSSNQPQHF
-,TRBV7-3,-,TRBJ2-4,TGTGCCAGCAGCTTCGACGGACGGGCGGGGCCCAAAAACATTCAGTACTTC,CASSFDGRAGPKNIQYF
-,TRBV13,-,TRBJ1-5,TGTGCCAGCAGCTTAGGCCGGGGGAATCAGCCCCAGCATTTT,CASSLGRGNQPQHF
-,TRBV5-1,-,TRBJ2-1,TGCGCCAGCAGCTTACAATCCGGGCCGTTAGGGGGTGAGCAGTTCTTC,CASSLQSGPLGGEQFF
-,TRBV9,TRBD1,TRBJ2-1,TGTGCCAGCAGCGAGGCCGGACAGGCCTACAATGAGCAGTTCTTC,CASSEAGQAYNEQFF
-,TRBV9,-,TRBJ1-1,TGTGCCAGCAGCCCCGAGCTGGGGTCTGAAGCTTTCTTT,CASSPELGSEAFF
many,TRBV4-2,-,TRBJ2-7,TGTGCCAGCAGCCAAGATATATCCGGGACGGTTTCGTACGAGCAGTACTTC,CASSQDISGTVSYEQYF
-,TRBV10-1,TRBD1,TRBJ2-1,TGCGCCAGCAGTGTGAGGGGGACAGCCTACAATGAGCAGTTCTTC,CASSVRGTAYNEQFF
-,TRBV28,-,TRBJ1-2,TGTGCCAGCAGTTTATCGGGGGATGCGGCCTATGGCTACACCTTC,CASSLSGDAAYGYTF
-,TRBV4-1,TRBD1,TRBJ2-1,TGCGCCAGCAGCCCGGGGGCGGGACAGGGGGCGAATGAGCAGTTCTTC,CASSPGAGQGANEQFF
once,TRBV11-2,-,TRBJ2-7,TGTGCCAGCAGCTTCAACAGGGTCTACGAGCAGTACTTC,CASSFNRVYEQYF
-,TRBV6-1,TRBD2,TRBJ2-3,TGTGCCAGCAGTGTCGGTAGCGGGATATGGGATACGCAGTATTTT,CASSVGSGIWDTQYF
-,TRBV5-6,-,TRBJ2-1,TGTGCCAGCAGCCCGTTGAGCGGTGGAGACAATGAGCAGTTCTTC,CASSPLSGGDNEQFF
once,TRBV4-1,-,TRBJ1-3,TGCGCCAGCAGCCAAGAAACAGGGGGAAACACCATATATTTT,CASSQETGGNTIYF
few,TRBV7-9,-,TRBJ1-5,TGTGCCAGCAGCTTACAGGGCAATCAGCCCCAGCATTTT,CASSLQGNQPQHF
few,TRBV7-7,-,TRBJ1-4,TGTGCTAGCAGCGAGTGGTTGAATGAAAAACTGTTTTTT,CASSEWLNEKLFF
-,TRBV28,-,TRBJ2-1,TGTGCCAGCAGCCCACCTGTAGATGAGCAGTTCTTC,CASSPPVDEQFF
-,TRBV5-1,-,TRBJ1-3,TGCGCCAGCAGCTTGGACGGGATGGGCTCTGGAAACACCATATATTTT,CASSLDGMGSGNTIYF
-,TRBV6-5,-,TRBJ1-6,TGTGCCAGCAGCGATGGGGATTCACCCCTCCACTTT,CASSDGDSPLHF
-,TRBV5-6,-,TRBJ1-1,TGTGCCAGCAGCTTTAGAGTGAACACTGAAGCTTTCTTT,CASSFRVNTEAFF
-,TRBV9,-,TRBJ1-2,TGTGCCAGCAGCGTAGGGCACACCCCCGTTGGGGGCTACACCTTC,CASSVGHTPVGGYTF
-,TRBV9,-,TRBJ2-4,TGTGCCAGCAGCGCGGGTCCCCACGGGGACATTCAGTACTTC,CASSAGPHGDIQYF
-,TRBV12-5,TRBD1,TRBJ2-6,TGTGCTAGTGGTTTGGTACGGCAGGGGGCTACAGGGGCCAACGTCCTGACTTTC,CASGLVRQGATGANVLTF